The 29 T cell receptor beta chains below all came from one sample that was sequenced in a study of blood T cell repertoires in COVID-19. Clones were read by immunoSEQ multiplex PCR, and TCRdb kept only the in-frame ones, dropping some. The repertoire consists of 150,000 to 200,000 clones, with 75% to 85% occurring once and the leading ten covering around 6.1%. Specimen: PBMCs or T cells enriched from blood (not recorded which). Receptors were obtained from a man aged 40-49 years who had recovered from COVID-19.

In its sample, this clone was seen a few times. This chain connects TRBV10-3 to TRBJ2-3; TRBD1 matches 12 bases. CDR1 and CDR2 (germline): ENHRY, SYGVKD. V shed 10 bases and J 5 bases; nucleotides not matched to a gene: 16. There are 17 residues in the CDR3. CDR3 sequence: CATAPGQGAFGIDTQYF. The CDR3 DNA follows: TGTGCCACCGCCCCGGGACAGGGGGCTTTTGGAATAGATACGCAGTATTTT.

The chain combines TRBV18 with TRBJ2-7; 10 positions match TRBD2. V lost 5 bases to trimming and J lost 9 bases; unmatched junction nucleotides: 13. This CDR3 has 15 residues. CDR1 and CDR2 (germline): KGHSH, LQKENI. The CDR3: CASSSSGGVYTGQYF. The CDR3 DNA reads TGTGCCAGCTCATCAAGCGGGGGGGTATATACGGGGCAGTACTTC.

V usage is TRBV6-6 and J usage is TRBJ2-7; 10 nucleotides align to TRBD1. Germline V CDR1 and CDR2: MNHNY, SVGAGI (reference sequence). V dropped 6 bases and J dropped 3; count of bases not matched to a gene: 11. This CDR3 region has 16 residues. The CDR3 is CASSRPPGQGNYEQYV. DNA of the CDR3: TGTGCCAGCAGCCGCCCGCCGGGACAGGGGAACTACGAGCAGTACGTC.

The table lists this clone with a count of one. The rearrangement joins TRBV9 to TRBJ2-7, with TRBD2 as a possible D gene (5 bases). Trimming shortened V by 3 bases and J by 1 base, and 11 bases separated the two germline ends. The CDR3 runs 14 residues. Germline lookup yields CDR1 SGDLS and CDR2 YYNGEE. CDR3 coding DNA: TGTGCCAGCAGCGATGCTAGCTCATCCTACGAGCAGTACTTC. Translating gives CASSDASSSYEQYF.

V is TRBV11-2 and J is TRBJ2-2; 11 nucleotides line up with TRBD2. This CDR3 is 17 amino acids long. V was clipped by 4 bases and J by 4 bases; unmatched bases: 8. Looked up from germline, CDR1 is SGHAT and CDR2 is FQNNGV. The CDR3 spells CASSSRFSGGATGELFF. In nucleotides, the CDR3 is TGTGCCAGCAGCTCCCGCTTTAGCGGGGGGGCCACCGGGGAGCTGTTTTTT.

This chain links TRBV5-1 with TRBJ2-3; D might be TRBD2 (5 bases). Per germline, CDR1 SGHRS and CDR2 YFSETQ. The CDR3 sequence is 14 residues long. The V and J ends lost 4 bases and 6 bases respectively, with 15 bases between them. This chain's CDR3 is CASSARDERDTQYF. For the CDR3, the DNA is TGCGCCAGCAGCGCCCGGGATGAGCGCGATACGCAGTATTTT.

V is TRBV9 and J is TRBJ2-5, with D perhaps TRBD1 (5 bases). The germline V gene encodes CDR1 SGDLS and CDR2 YYNGEE. Deletions cut 0 bases from V and 5 bases from J, with 11 bases between. The CDR3 runs to 14 residues. The DNA of the CDR3 is TGTGCCAGCAGCGTAGTAGGGGTAGGGGAGACCCAGTACTTC. It is translated as CASSVVGVGETQYF.

The rearrangement uses TRBV18 and TRBJ1-4, with TRBD1 identical over 12 bases. This CDR3 region has 15 residues. V shed 3 bases, J shed 7 bases, and the junction held 3 bases outside the gene matches. Germline V gene sequence: CDR1 KGHSH, CDR2 LQKENI. CDR3: CASSPGTGGGEKLFF. The CDR3 DNA sequence: TGTGCCAGCTCACCGGGGACAGGGGGCGGTGAAAAACTGTTTTTT. The variable domain in full, completed from reference TRBV18 and TRBJ1-4, reads NAGVMQNPRHLVRRRGQEARLRCSPMKGHSHVYWYRQLPEEGLKFMVYLQKENIIDESGMPKERFSAEFPKEGPSILRIQQVVRGDSAAYFCASSPGTGGGEKLFFGSGTQLSVL.

The V and J genes are TRBV3-1 (or the pseudogene TRBV3-2) and TRBJ2-5; TRBD2 might be the D (5 bases). Germline V CDR1 and CDR2: LGHDT, YNNKEL (reference sequence). The CDR3 sequence is 14 residues long. The V end was cut by 7 bases, the J end by 0 bases, with 12 bases between. The CDR3 here is CASTPGRDQETQYF. The CDR3 DNA reads as TGTGCCAGCACCCCGGGGAGAGACCAAGAGACCCAGTACTTC.

This chain links TRBV6-5 with TRBJ1-1; D might be TRBD1 (6 bases). V was clipped by 8 bases and J by 3 bases, with 13 bases between them. The CDR3 spans 13 residues. Germline CDR1 and CDR2: MNHEY and SVGAGI. The CDR3 nucleotides are TGTGCCAGCCTTGGACAGCTCCACACTGAAGCTTTCTTT. This encodes CASLGQLHTEAFF.

The rearrangement joins TRBV4-1 to TRBJ2-7; 12 positions agree with TRBD1. The CDR3 contains 19 residues. After removal of 4 bases from V and 6 bases from J, the junction contained 19 bases not matched to a gene. Germline assignment: CDR1 MGHRA and CDR2 YSYEKL. This chain's CDR3 is CASSRAPVQPGQGAAEQYF. CDR3 nucleotides: TGCGCCAGCAGCCGAGCCCCGGTTCAACCGGGACAGGGGGCGGCCGAGCAGTACTTC.

This clone was seen at least ten times. This chain links TRBV6-2 or TRBV6-3 with TRBJ2-3; a possible D gene is TRBD2 (6 bases). CDR1 and CDR2 (germline): MNHEY, SVGEGT. The CDR3 has 14 residues. V lost 2 bases, J lost 4 bases, and 10 bases lay in between. This chain's CDR3 is CASSYGASADTQYF. CDR3 sequence (DNA): TGTGCCAGCAGTTACGGCGCTAGCGCAGATACGCAGTATTTT.

The genes are TRBV3-1 (or the pseudogene TRBV3-2) and TRBJ1-4, with TRBD1 identical over 10 bases. CDR3 length: 15 residues. V was clipped by 5 bases and J by 8 bases; unmatched bases: 8. Germline lookup yields CDR1 LGHDT and CDR2 YNNKEL (reference sequence). In DNA, the CDR3 is TGTGCCAGCAGCGGGACGACAGGGGGCAGGGAAAAACTGTTTTTT. Its protein product is CASSGTTGGREKLFF.

The genes are TRBV6-7 and TRBJ2-1; TRBD2 agrees at 7 bases. TRBV6-7 has ORF status, its function being uncertain. Germline trimming cut 7 bases from V and 3 bases from J; bases unmatched to any gene: 12. The CDR3 totals 16 residues. The CDR3 coding sequence is TGTGCCAGCACATTTCTCTGGGGGGGGGACTACAATGAGCAGTTCTTC. It translates to CASTFLWGGDYNEQFF.

V is TRBV27 and J is TRBJ2-5; weak D call: TRBD2 (7 bases). Trimming took 6 bases from V and 5 from J, leaving 25 bases between them. CDR1 and CDR2 (germline): MNHEY, SMNVEV (reference sequence). This CDR3 region has 17 residues. The chain's CDR3 is CASSPRGGGGARETQYF. For the CDR3, the DNA is TGTGCCAGCAGCCCCCGTGGGGGCGGGGGTGCGCGGGAGACCCAGTACTTC.

This clone has only one observation. The J gene is TRBJ2-1, the V gene TRBV10-1; 10 nucleotides align to TRBD2. The germline V gene has CDR1 WNHNN and CDR2 SYGVQD (reference sequence). The CDR3 consists of 14 residues. The V and J ends lost 6 bases and 10 bases, in that order; junction bases with no gene match: 9. CDR3 amino acids: CASSASMGLAEQFF. The CDR3, as DNA: TGCGCCAGCAGCGCATCGATGGGACTAGCGGAGCAGTTCTTC.

This chain joins TRBV5-1 and TRBJ2-3; TRBD2 agrees at 8 bases. The CDR3 extends over 16 amino acids. V trimming: 1 base; J trimming: 0 bases; junction bases outside the gene matches: 4. Germline values: CDR1 SGHRS, CDR2 YFSETQ. DNA of the CDR3: TGCGCCAGCAGCTTGTCTGAGCGGGGGAGCACAGATACGCAGTATTTT. As protein: CASSLSERGSTDTQYF.

Note on this clone: Additional DNA sequences in this sample encode the identical CDR3. The rearrangement uses TRBV7-9 and TRBJ1-4, with 8 bases aligning to TRBD1. The CDR3 spans 15 residues. J was trimmed by 1 base and V by 4 bases; bases with no gene match: 2. Germline CDR1 reads SEHNR; CDR2 reads FQNEAQ (reference sequence). CDR3 DNA: TGTGCCAGCAGCTCTGACAGGGGAACTAATGAAAAACTGTTTTTT. Protein: CASSSDRGTNEKLFF.

The J gene is TRBJ1-5, the V gene TRBV4-2, with D possibly TRBD1 on 5 matching bases. This CDR3 is 13 amino acids long. The germline V and J ends were trimmed by 4 bases and 4 bases, with 8 bases remaining between them. Germline V gene data show CDR1 as LGHNA and CDR2 as YNFKEQ. The CDR3 DNA follows: TGTGCCAGCAGCCGGGGGGAAAATCAGCCCCAGCATTTT. It specifies CASSRGENQPQHF.

The V and J genes are TRBV10-3 and TRBJ1-5, with 7 bases identical to TRBD1. CDR3 length: 17 residues. The trim removed 2 bases at V and 3 bases at J, leaving 10 bases unmatched. Looked up from germline, CDR1 is ENHRY and CDR2 is SYGVKD. CDR3 nucleotides: TGTGCCATCAGTGAGCAAGGAGGGACAGAGATCAATCAGCCCCAGCATTTT. Translation gives CAISEQGGTEINQPQHF.

The chain has TRBV19 and TRBJ1-4; D possibly corresponds to TRBD1 (6 bases). V dropped 6 bases and J dropped 3 bases, with 14 bases sitting between them. The CDR3 has 15 amino acids. The germline gives CDR1 LNHDA, CDR2 SQIVND (reference sequence). The CDR3 DNA reads as TGTGCCAGTAGGGCCTCTGCAGGGGCTAATGAAAAACTGTTTTTT. This encodes CASRASAGANEKLFF.

This clone has only one observation. The chain recombines TRBV7-6 with TRBJ2-2; 12 positions agree with TRBD1. CDR1 and CDR2 (germline): SGHVS, FNYEAQ. With V trimmed by 3 bases and J by 2 bases, 19 bases remained unmatched. This CDR3 region has 22 residues. The CDR3 DNA follows: TGTGCCAGCAGCTTCGATACTCCGGGACAGGGGGCCGGACACCTCAACACCGGGGAGCTGTTTTTT. Translated: CASSFDTPGQGAGHLNTGELFF.

The chain joins TRBV7-9 to TRBJ1-1, with 7 bases lining up with TRBD1. The CDR3 is 13 amino acids. Germline-derived CDR1 and CDR2 are SEHNR and FQNEAQ (reference sequence). Trimming removed 6 bases from V and 4 bases from J; junction bases left unmatched: 5. The CDR3 bases are TGTGCCAGCAGGACAGGGATTCTCACTGAAGCTTTCTTT. This translates into CASRTGILTEAFF.

The V call is TRBV5-1, the J call TRBJ2-5, with 9 bases aligning to TRBD1. V lost 4 bases and J lost 3; bases outside the gene matches: 4. In germline, CDR1 is SGHRS, CDR2 YFSETQ. The CDR3 is made up of 14 amino acids. The CDR3 loop reads CASSQWTGEETQYF. CDR3 sequence (DNA): TGCGCCAGCAGCCAATGGACAGGGGAAGAGACCCAGTACTTC. The full variable domain, with the rest looked up from reference TRBV5-1 and TRBJ2-5, is KAGVTQTPRYLIKTRGQQVTLSCSPISGHRSVSWYQQTPGQGLQFLFEYFSETQRNKGNFPGRFSGRQFSNSRSEMNVSTLELGDSALYLCASSQWTGEETQYFGPGTRLLVL.

This clone was counted a single time. The chain joins TRBV6-4 to TRBJ1-2; D call uncertain. The CDR3 loop spans 17 amino acids. Germline lookup yields CDR1 MRHNA and CDR2 SNTAGT. V was pared by 2 bases and J by 0 bases, with 16 bases between. The CDR3 sequence is CASSDPEAASANYGYTF. The CDR3 DNA reads as TGTGCCAGCAGTGACCCGGAGGCGGCCTCCGCTAACTATGGCTACACCTTC.

The rearrangement uses TRBV5-6 and TRBJ1-1, with D perhaps matching TRBD1 (6 bases). Trimming pared 0 bases from V and 4 bases from J, leaving 10 bases between. CDR1 SGHDT and CDR2 YYEEEE come from the germline V gene. The CDR3 runs 14 residues. The CDR3 DNA reads as TGTGCCAGCAGCTTGGTTGTCAGGGGCACTGAAGCTTTCTTT. Translation gives CASSLVVRGTEAFF.

This chain links TRBV15 with TRBJ2-7; no definite D call. Germline values: CDR1 LNHNV, CDR2 YYDKDF (reference sequence). The CDR3 contains 14 residues. Between the trimmed V and J ends, which lost 3 bases and 5 bases, there was a span of 14 bases. The CDR3: CATSSLWPSNEQYF. The CDR3 nucleotides are TGTGCCACCAGCAGTCTTTGGCCTTCCAACGAGCAGTACTTC.

The rearrangement links TRBV28 to TRBJ1-1; TRBD1 might be the D (6 bases). Germline CDR1 reads MDHEN; CDR2 reads SYDVKM. This CDR3 is 15 amino acids long. V was trimmed by 4 bases and J by 1 base, leaving 13 bases between them. The CDR3: CASSSGGGGNTEAFF. The CDR3 nucleotides read TGTGCCAGCAGTTCGGGGGGCGGAGGGAACACTGAAGCTTTCTTT.

The rearrangement links TRBV7-3 to TRBJ2-1; 8 bases match TRBD2. Per the germline V gene, CDR1 is SGHTA and CDR2 is FQGTGA. The CDR3 is made up of 15 amino acids. J was trimmed by 3 bases and V by 1 base; bases with no gene match: 2. The DNA of the CDR3 is TGTGCCAGCAGCTTAATCGGGGGGGACTACAATGAGCAGTTCTTC. Its protein is CASSLIGGDYNEQFF.